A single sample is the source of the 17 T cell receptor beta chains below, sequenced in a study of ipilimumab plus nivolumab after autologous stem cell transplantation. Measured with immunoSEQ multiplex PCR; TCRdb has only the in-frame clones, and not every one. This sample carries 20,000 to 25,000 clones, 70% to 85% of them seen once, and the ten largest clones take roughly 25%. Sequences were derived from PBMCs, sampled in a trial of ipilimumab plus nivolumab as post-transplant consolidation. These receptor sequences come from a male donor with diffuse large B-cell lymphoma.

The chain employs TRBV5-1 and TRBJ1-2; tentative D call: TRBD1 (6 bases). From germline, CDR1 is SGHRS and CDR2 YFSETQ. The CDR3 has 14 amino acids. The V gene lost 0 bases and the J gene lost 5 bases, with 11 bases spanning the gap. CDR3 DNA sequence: TGCGCCAGCAGCTTGGATCAGGGGAAATATGGCTACACCTTC. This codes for CASSLDQGKYGYTF.

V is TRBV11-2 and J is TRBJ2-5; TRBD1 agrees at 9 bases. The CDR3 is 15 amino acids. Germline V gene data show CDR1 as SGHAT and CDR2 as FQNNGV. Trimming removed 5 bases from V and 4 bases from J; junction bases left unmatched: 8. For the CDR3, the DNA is TGTGCCAGCAGCAAGGGGACAGGGTGGCTAGAGACCCAGTACTTC. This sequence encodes CASSKGTGWLETQYF. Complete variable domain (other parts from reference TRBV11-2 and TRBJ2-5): EAGVAQSPRYKIIEKRQSVAFWCNPISGHATLYWYQQILGQGPKLLIQFQNNGVVDDSQLPKDRFSAERLKGVDSTLKIQPAKLEDSAVYLCASSKGTGWLETQYFGPGTRLLVL.

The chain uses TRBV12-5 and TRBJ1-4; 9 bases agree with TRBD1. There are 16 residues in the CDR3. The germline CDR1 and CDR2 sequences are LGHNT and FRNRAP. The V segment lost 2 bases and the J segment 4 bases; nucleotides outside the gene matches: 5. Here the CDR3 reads CASGLTRTGDNEKLFF. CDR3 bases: TGTGCTAGTGGTTTGACGCGGACAGGGGATAATGAAAAACTGTTTTTT.

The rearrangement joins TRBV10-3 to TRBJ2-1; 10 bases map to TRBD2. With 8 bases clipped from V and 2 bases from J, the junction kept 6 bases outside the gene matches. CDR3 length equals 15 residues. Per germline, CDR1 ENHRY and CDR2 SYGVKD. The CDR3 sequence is CAIGDGLAAYNEQFF. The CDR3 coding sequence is TGTGCCATCGGGGATGGACTAGCGGCCTACAATGAGCAGTTCTTC.

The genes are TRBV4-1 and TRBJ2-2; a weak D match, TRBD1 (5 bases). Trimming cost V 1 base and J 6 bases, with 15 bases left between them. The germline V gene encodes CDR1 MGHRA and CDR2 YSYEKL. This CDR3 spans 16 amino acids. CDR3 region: CASSQVLAGRAGELFF. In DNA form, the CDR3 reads TGCGCCAGCAGCCAAGTTTTGGCAGGGCGCGCCGGGGAGCTGTTTTTT.

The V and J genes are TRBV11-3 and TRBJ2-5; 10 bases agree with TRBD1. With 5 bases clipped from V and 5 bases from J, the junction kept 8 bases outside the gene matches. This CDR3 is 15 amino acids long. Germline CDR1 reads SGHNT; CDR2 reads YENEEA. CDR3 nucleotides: TGTGCCAGCAGCGCAGGGACAGGGGCTTGGGAGACCCAGTACTTC. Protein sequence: CASSAGTGAWETQYF.

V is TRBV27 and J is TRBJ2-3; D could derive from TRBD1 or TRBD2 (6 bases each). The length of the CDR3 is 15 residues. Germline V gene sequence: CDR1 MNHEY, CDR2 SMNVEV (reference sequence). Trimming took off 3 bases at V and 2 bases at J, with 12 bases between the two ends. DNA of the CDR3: TGTGCCAGCAGTTTTGGAGGGGGACCCACAGATACGCAGTATTTT. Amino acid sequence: CASSFGGGPTDTQYF.

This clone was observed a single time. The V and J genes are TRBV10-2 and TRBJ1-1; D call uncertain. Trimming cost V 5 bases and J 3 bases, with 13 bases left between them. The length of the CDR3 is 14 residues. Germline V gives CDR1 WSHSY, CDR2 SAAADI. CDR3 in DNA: TGCGCCAGCAGTATTTCCGGGGTATACACTGAAGCTTTCTTT. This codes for CASSISGVYTEAFF.

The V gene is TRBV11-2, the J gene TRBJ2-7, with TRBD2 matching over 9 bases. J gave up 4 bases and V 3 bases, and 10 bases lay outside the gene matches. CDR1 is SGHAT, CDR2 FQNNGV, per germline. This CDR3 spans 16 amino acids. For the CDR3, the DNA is TGTGCCAGCAGCTTGAGGATTGCGGGAGGGCCGTACGAGCAGTACTTC. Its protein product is CASSLRIAGGPYEQYF. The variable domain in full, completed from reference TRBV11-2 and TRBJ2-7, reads EAGVAQSPRYKIIEKRQSVAFWCNPISGHATLYWYQQILGQGPKLLIQFQNNGVVDDSQLPKDRFSAERLKGVDSTLKIQPAKLEDSAVYLCASSLRIAGGPYEQYFGPGTRLTVT.

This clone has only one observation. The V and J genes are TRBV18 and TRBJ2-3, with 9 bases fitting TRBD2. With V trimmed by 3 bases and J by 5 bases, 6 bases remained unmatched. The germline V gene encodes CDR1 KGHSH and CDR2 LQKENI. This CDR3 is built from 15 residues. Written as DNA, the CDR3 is TGTGCCAGCTCACCCTCCGCGGGGGGGCGAGATACGCAGTATTTT. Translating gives CASSPSAGGRDTQYF.

The CDR3 sequence is CASRDPGQVNTGELFF. The CDR3 DNA is TGTGCCAGTAGAGACCCGGGACAGGTGAACACCGGGGAGCTGTTTTTT. The gene calls are TRBV19 and TRBJ2-2; 8 nucleotides match TRBD1. The junction had 7 bases not matched to a gene; V was cut back by 6 bases and J by 1 base. Germline lookup yields CDR1 LNHDA and CDR2 SQIVND (reference sequence). The CDR3 has 16 residues.

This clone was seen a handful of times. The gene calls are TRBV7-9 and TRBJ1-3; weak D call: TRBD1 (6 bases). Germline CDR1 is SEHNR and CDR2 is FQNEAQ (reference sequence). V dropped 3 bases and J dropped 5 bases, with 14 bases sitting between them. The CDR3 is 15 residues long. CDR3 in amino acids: CASSLRQEHRNTIYF. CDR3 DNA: TGTGCCAGCAGCTTGCGACAGGAGCATAGAAACACCATATATTTT.

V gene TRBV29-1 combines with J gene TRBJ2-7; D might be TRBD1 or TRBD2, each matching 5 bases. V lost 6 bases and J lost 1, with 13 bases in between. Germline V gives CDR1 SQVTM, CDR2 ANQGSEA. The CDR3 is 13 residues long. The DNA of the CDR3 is TGCAGCGTCGGCCAGGGACGATCCTACGAGCAGTACTTC. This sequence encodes CSVGQGRSYEQYF.

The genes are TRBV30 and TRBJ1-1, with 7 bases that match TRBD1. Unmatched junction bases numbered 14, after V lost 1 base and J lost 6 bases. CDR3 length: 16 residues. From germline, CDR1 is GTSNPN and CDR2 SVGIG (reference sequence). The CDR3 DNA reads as TGTGCCTGGAGTGCCCTCCGGACAGGCCCTGGGCCTGAAGCTTTCTTT. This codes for CAWSALRTGPGPEAFF.

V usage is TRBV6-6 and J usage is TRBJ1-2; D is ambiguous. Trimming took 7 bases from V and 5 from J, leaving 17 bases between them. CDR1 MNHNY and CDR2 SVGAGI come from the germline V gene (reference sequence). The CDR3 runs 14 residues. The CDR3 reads CASTPAGSGYGYTF. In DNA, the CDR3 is TGTGCCAGCACCCCTGCCGGTTCGGGATATGGCTACACCTTC.

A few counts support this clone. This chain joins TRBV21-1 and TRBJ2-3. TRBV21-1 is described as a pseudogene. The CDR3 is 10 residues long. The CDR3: CASSTDTQYF. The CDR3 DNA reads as TGTGCCAGCAGCACAGATACGCAGTATTTT.

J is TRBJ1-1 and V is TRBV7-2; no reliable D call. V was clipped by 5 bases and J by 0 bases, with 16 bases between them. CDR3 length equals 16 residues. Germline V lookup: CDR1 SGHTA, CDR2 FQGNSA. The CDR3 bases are TGTGCCAGCAGCACCCCGACTGGGTCTCTGAACACTGAAGCTTTCTTT. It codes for CASSTPTGSLNTEAFF.